The source of this T cell receptor (beta chain) is a study of cytomegalovirus exposure and HLA in healthy donors listed by TCRdb under 2017. Study-level background: An earlier analysis of about 560 of the donors reported 276 Gb of sequence data and 117 million unique TCR beta sequences obtained from approximately 180 million T cells. HLA typing covered class I and class II loci at four-digit resolution. Every discovery cohort repertoire had been produced on one sequencing platform. Among 398 genotyped donors of the cohort, an average of around 240,000 unique TCR beta nucleotide sequences were sequenced per donor, roughly a sixth of them non-productive. The number of donors typed differed by locus, with 629-630 for A, B, C, DRB1 and DQB1, 522 for DQA1, 600 to 610 for DPA1, and roughly 450 for DPB1. The later analysis used no new phenotypic data to find candidate immune exposures, relying instead on TCR beta sequences and their occurrence across donors. Around 330 gigabases of sequencing data and 70 million to 95 million unique TCR sequences made up an early release that covered approximately 650 HLA-typed donors. Alongside the repertoire data, information on donor age, sex, ethnicity and CMV serostatus was compiled. Among the roughly 400 genotyped donors, around 81% belonged to the genetic ancestry cluster associated with self-reported Caucasian donors. The study used immunosequencing to profile the T cell repertoires of approximately 640 subjects and linked those repertoires to cytomegalovirus serostatus. A later genetic analysis used genome-wide SNP genotypes for about 60% of the roughly 700 donors, treating that subset as a discovery cohort. Along with the approximately 700-subject first cohort, a separate validation cohort of about 110 different subjects was used. Four to six DR-DQ haplotypes were handled as single units for association and clustering, since linkage in the cohort was strong. To decide whether each TCR beta V gene segment behaved as functional or pseudogenic, an earlier analysis of some 600 of the donors relied on high-throughput TCR beta sequencing. To predict cytomegalovirus infection status, the study combined high-throughput TCR immunosequencing, statistical association of individual TCRs with disease status, and machine learning. The aim of the study was to test whether cataloging public T cell receptors could identify signatures of past pathogen exposure. A later analysis re-analyzed previously published TCR beta repertoires from 550 to 700 donors and added high-resolution HLA genotyping to study TCR occurrence patterns. What the authors observed across the whole study: The authors suggested that the approach could potentially be generalized to other disease states and immunological phenotypes. Broadly in line with IMGT annotations, most TCR beta V segments showed up in productive rearrangements about 87% or about 30% of the time in an earlier analysis of 587 of the donors. Because some donors lacked HLA typing at each locus, the association tests relied only on the typed subset. The classifier was reported to diagnose cytomegalovirus status with high specificity and sensitivity in both the original cohort and the validation cohort. A later genetic analysis associated a missense DCLRE1C variant with V-gene and J-gene trimming of TCR beta chains, and an independent cohort replicated the association. A few of the identified cytomegalovirus-associated TCR beta chains were confirmed in vitro to be specific for cytomegalovirus antigens. A further reported finding was that TCR beta sequences accurately predicted the HLA-A and HLA-B alleles for most subjects in the first cohort. The sequencing pipeline was judged likely to have produced a cluster of highly shared sequence variants as a technical artifact. When HLA alleles, especially DR and DQ, strongly co-occurred, attributing TCR associations to individual alleles was difficult. Linkage disequilibrium might explain the correlated functional status among segregating V segments, but an unknown experimental factor could not be ruled out. According to a later analysis, most CMV-associated TCR beta chains appeared to be HLA-restricted, and the HLA associations seemed to be driven largely by CMV exposure. Several of the top co-occurrence clusters appeared to be linked to parvovirus B19, influenza, CMV and Epstein-Barr virus, according to a later analysis. The only immune exposure information available for the cohort was CMV serostatus. In a later analysis, the rate of TCR association differed among HLA loci, with DRB1 alleles having the most associated TCRs and HLA-C alleles having the fewest. Some IMGT-functional V segments, including TRBV6-2 and TRBV6-3, could not be distinguished by the 87-base-pair reads and were therefore excluded. According to a later genetic analysis, donors in an Asian-associated ancestry cluster had fewer N-insertions in productive TCRs than the roughly 700-donor mean. In a later analysis, HLA-associated TCR beta chains showed more clonal expansion and lower generation probabilities than non-associated chains that were equally common. Seventeen rarely observed V segments, including chromosome 9 orphons, were excluded from the earlier analysis of about 610 of the donors because counts were too low. In this cohort, only TCR beta chains were sequenced, and detectable features were limited by the absence of alpha or paired-chain data. Most TCR sequences were observed very rarely across donors, whereas some public TCRs were present in many individuals. At a false discovery rate of 0.05, a later analysis linked 16,951 TCR beta sequences to specific HLA alleles. Roughly uniform sequencing depth across donors was assumed in presence/absence analyses, although this assumption may not hold. The study gave a list of over 150 TCR beta chains associated with cytomegalovirus.

The library was prepared using the immunoSEQ multiplex PCR assay. For the multiplex PCR, a mixture combining 60 forward primers for TCR Vbeta segments and 13 reverse primers for TCR Jbeta segments was used. The CDR3 region of rearranged TCR beta genes was amplified from genomic DNA by a multiplex PCR assay. Amplified TCR beta libraries were sequenced as 87-base-pair reads on the Illumina HiSeq System. From the authors' description of their analysis: In a later analysis, about 80 million unique TCR beta chains were counted across the 650 to 750 repertoires, and approximately 9.9 million of these chains were shared by at least two donors. Raw reads were error-corrected and collapsed into unique sequences with a nearest-neighbor algorithm that merged closely related sequences to remove PCR and sequencing errors. To assign V, D and J gene segments, CDR3 sequences were aligned to IMGT reference sequences. For a sequence to be retained, a match of at least six nucleotides to both a V gene segment and a J gene segment was required. A rearrangement was called productive if the CDR3 had no stop codons and remained in frame with V and J, and every other rearrangement was called non-productive. CDR3 was defined according to IMGT convention as the region running from the second conserved V-encoded cysteine to the conserved J-encoded phenylalanine. The earlier analysis of 500 to 650 of the donors excluded any sequence lacking an unambiguous match to a single V gene segment. In an earlier analysis of approximately 590 of the donors, V segments were called functional above 56.7% productive rearrangements and were called segregating when the between-donor standard deviation exceeded 5%. A statistical classification framework was developed to diagnose cytomegalovirus status using the catalog of TCR beta chain sequences. In a later analysis, V and J genes were assigned by comparing TCR nucleotide sequences against IMGT/GENE-DB human TR gene sequences. A later analysis assigned CDR3 sequences and most-parsimonious VDJ recombination scenarios with the TCRdist pipeline. In a later analysis, each TCR beta chain was defined by its CDR3 amino acid sequence together with its V-gene family, and reads lacking a unique V-gene family were excluded. As a way to deal with suspected cross-contamination and a sequencing artifact, a later analysis dropped roughly 600 nucleotide sequences that were highly shared and had low generation probability. In a later analysis, a clonal expansion index was calculated for each public chain from normalized within-repertoire ranks of inferred template counts. Generation probabilities in a later analysis came from a VDJ recombination model fitted to out-of-frame rearrangements, and those results were checked against IGoR. In a later analysis, hypergeometric tests were used to score TCR-TCR, TCR-HLA and TCR-CMV co-occurrence, with a repertoire-size bias correction applied to TCR pairs. A later analysis estimated false discovery rates by permuting HLA or CMV assignments 20 times. In a later analysis, co-occurring TCRs were grouped using DBSCAN, and TCRdist sequence similarity was added for clustering within HLA-allele-positive subsets. Co-occurrence clustering excluded repertoires with fewer than 30,000 or more than 120,000 public chains, plus five with anomalous nucleotide sharing. In its TCRdb copy, this immuneACCESS table keeps in-frame sequences only and misses some clones. Where compared with another copy, unresolved V genes explain less than half of these, and the others have no known cause. The V and J calls and clone size come from that table; D and trimming were worked out from the DNA. Here the sample has roughly 120,000 clones; around 8.5% occur a single time. The top ten constitute 5.5% of the sample.

The cohort comprised more than 550 healthy bone marrow donors. At the time of sampling, all cohort members were nominally healthy, though unrecorded immune exposures were likely present. The donor was CMV seronegative and was included in the group of approximately 350 seronegative cohort members. A peripheral blood sample was collected from each donor, and TCR beta sequencing was performed on peripheral blood mononuclear cells. Genomic DNA was extracted from the blood cell samples with the Qiagen DNeasy Blood Extraction Kit. The germline V gene specifies SGDLS as CDR1 and YYNGEE as CDR2. A distance of 14 bases separates the germline ends of V and J, which lose 0 bases and 2 bases respectively. There are 16 amino acids in the CDR3, from cysteine to phenylalanine inclusive. The only DNA kept is the CDR3, 48 bases in frame from the first base. This clone showed up just a few times. The antigen it recognizes is unknown. Base qualities are missing; no much larger clone stands one base away.

The sequenced material came from PBMCs. Recombination linked TRBV9 to TRBJ1-2; the D gene assignment is ambiguous. The receptor was derived from a middle-aged man in good health and CMV-seronegative. In nucleotides, the sequence is TGTGCCAGCAGCGTAGTAAAAACACAAACGAACTATGGCTACACCTTC. It translates to CASSVVKTQTNYGYTF.